The 21 T cell receptor beta chains below were found in one sample sequenced in a study of CD8+ T cells in alopecia areata. Extracted RNA was reverse transcribed, and the resulting cDNA served as sequencing template. The assay was immunoSEQ multiplex PCR, and TCRdb's table has in-frame clones only and misses some. The data show more than 10,000 clones, around 59% seen once. Samples from alopecia areata patients were lesional scalp punch biopsies and peripheral blood. The source was skin, collected at week 0. These receptor sequences come from a human donor with alopecia areata.

By frequency in the sample, this clone is medium-sized. V gene TRBV6-1 combines with J gene TRBJ1-3; 10 bases are shared with TRBD1. V shed 8 bases, J shed 4 bases, and the junction held 5 bases outside the gene matches. The CDR3 has 14 residues. Germline CDR1 MNHNS, CDR2 SASEGT. The CDR3 nucleotides read TGTGCCAGCCGGCGGACAGGGGGAGGAAACACCATATATTTT. It yields the protein CASRRTGGGNTIYF.

The chain carries TRBV6-1 and TRBJ1-6, with D possibly matching TRBD1 (5 bases). The CDR3 extends over 13 amino acids. Germline V lookup: CDR1 MNHNS, CDR2 SASEGT. Trimming took off 2 bases at V and 9 bases at J, with 8 bases between the two ends. CDR3: CASSERGSSPLHF. The CDR3 nucleotides are TGTGCCAGCAGTGAACGGGGGAGTTCACCCCTCCACTTT.

The V call is TRBV5-1, the J call TRBJ2-6; D not certain. Germline-derived CDR1 and CDR2 are SGHRS and YFSETQ. Deletions cut 4 bases from V and 1 base from J, with 3 bases between. The CDR3 consists of 13 residues. The CDR3 reads CASSLSGANVLTF. In DNA form, the CDR3 reads TGCGCCAGCAGCCTGTCTGGGGCCAACGTCCTGACTTTC.

The V gene is TRBV6-5, the J gene TRBJ2-7; 11 bases are shared with TRBD1. The junction had 7 bases not matched to a gene; V was cut back by 0 bases and J by 6 bases. This CDR3 is 16 amino acids long. In germline, CDR1 is MNHEY, CDR2 SVGAGI. The CDR3 loop reads CASSYSNRGTGGEQYF. The DNA of the CDR3 is TGTGCCAGCAGTTACTCCAACCGCGGGACAGGGGGCGAGCAGTACTTC.

This chain uses TRBV6-6 with TRBJ2-2; perhaps TRBD2 as D (5 bases). Germline assignment: CDR1 MNHNY and CDR2 SVGAGI (reference sequence). The CDR3 spans 15 residues. Trimming took off 7 bases at V and 3 bases at J, with 15 bases between the two ends. For the CDR3, the DNA is TGTGCCAGCAACCCCGGACCAGCGGACACCGGGGAGCTGTTTTTT. It translates to CASNPGPADTGELFF.

This clone was observed a few times. The chain links TRBV27 to TRBJ1-1; D gene uncertain. There are 15 residues in the CDR3. Germline loops: CDR1 MNHEY, CDR2 SMNVEV (reference sequence). Trimming stripped 8 bases from V and 1 base from J, with 17 bases between. The CDR3 spells CASLRSREGNTEAFF. The CDR3 DNA reads as TGTGCCAGCCTAAGATCGAGAGAGGGGAACACTGAAGCTTTCTTT.

The chain has TRBV27 and TRBJ1-4, with a tentative D call TRBD1 (6 bases). V lost 5 bases and J 7 bases, leaving 20 bases between the germline ends. CDR1 is MNHEY and CDR2 is SMNVEV in the germline V gene (reference sequence). The CDR3 sequence is 16 residues long. CDR3: CASSPIRQARSEKLFF. DNA of the CDR3: TGTGCCAGCAGTCCCATCCGACAGGCCAGGAGTGAAAAACTGTTTTTT.

V gene TRBV7-9 combines with J gene TRBJ1-2; D gene ambiguous. The V end lost 8 bases, the J end lost 3 bases, and 16 bases lay between the germline ends. In germline, CDR1 is SEHNR, CDR2 FQNEAQ (reference sequence). CDR3 length: 14 amino acids. The CDR3: CASRHGGYDYGYTF. The CDR3 nucleotides read TGTGCCAGCCGACACGGAGGGTACGACTATGGCTACACCTTC. The variable domain in full, completed from reference TRBV7-9 and TRBJ1-2, reads DTGVSQNPRHKITKRGQNVTFRCDPISEHNRLYWYRQTLGQGPEFLTYFQNEAQLEKSRLLSDRFSAERPKGSFSTLEIQRTEQGDSAMYLCASRHGGYDYGYTFGSGTRLTVV.

This clone appeared a few times. The V call is TRBV10-1, the J call TRBJ2-1; 9 bases fit TRBD1. Trimming removed 5 bases from V and 2 bases from J; junction bases left unmatched: 1. The germline V gene has CDR1 WNHNN and CDR2 SYGVQD (reference sequence). The CDR3 has 14 amino acids. The CDR3 region has the DNA TGCGCCAGCAGTCGGGACAGGGCCTACAATGAGCAGTTCTTC. The encoded protein is CASSRDRAYNEQFF.

V usage is TRBV5-6 and J usage is TRBJ2-1; D gene ambiguous. CDR1 and CDR2 from the germline V gene are SGHDT and YYEEEE. V lost 2 bases and J 0 bases, leaving 15 bases between the germline ends. CDR3 length equals 17 residues. The DNA for the CDR3 is TGTGCCAGCAGCTTCCCCGGCTTTCAGAGCTCCTACAATGAGCAGTTCTTC. It specifies CASSFPGFQSSYNEQFF.

This clone was observed a handful of times. The chain has TRBV30 and TRBJ2-1; D may correspond to TRBD1 or TRBD2 (6 bases each). The CDR3 is 14 amino acids. Germline V gene sequence: CDR1 GTSNPN, CDR2 SVGIG (reference sequence). Trimming pared 3 bases from V and 4 bases from J, leaving 13 bases between. The CDR3, as DNA: TGTGCCTGGAGGGGGGCGGGACAATACAATGAGCAGTTCTTC. Amino acids: CAWRGAGQYNEQFF.

In its sample, this clone was seen a few times. The V and J genes are TRBV6-6 and TRBJ2-6, with D hard to call. This CDR3 has 13 amino acids. Trimming cost V 7 bases and J 0 bases, with 4 bases left between them. CDR1 and CDR2 (germline): MNHNY, SVGAGI (reference sequence). The CDR3 spells CASTPSGANVLTF. Here the CDR3 DNA reads TGTGCCAGCACTCCCTCTGGGGCCAACGTCCTGACTTTC.

The chain recombines TRBV7-2 with TRBJ2-7, with 10 bases aligning to TRBD2. V dropped 3 bases and J dropped 4; count of bases not matched to a gene: 12. Germline V gene lookup returns CDR1 SGHTA and CDR2 FQGNSA. This CDR3 contains 17 residues. CDR3 nucleotides: TGTGCCAGCAGCTTTCGGGAGGCGCTAGCGGGAGAATACGAGCAGTACTTC. It yields the protein CASSFREALAGEYEQYF.

The V and J genes are TRBV12-5 and TRBJ2-6; TRBD1 aligns across 8 bases. V lost 5 bases to trimming and J lost 0 bases; unmatched junction nucleotides: 9. The CDR3 contains 18 residues. The V gene's germline CDR1 is LGHNT and CDR2 FRNRAP. CDR3 bases: TGTGCTAGTGGTATGGACAGGGAGGCGGTCTCTGGGGCCAACGTCCTGACTTTC. It is translated as CASGMDREAVSGANVLTF. The full variable domain, with the rest looked up from reference TRBV12-5 and TRBJ2-6, is DARVTQTPRHKVTEMGQEVTMRCQPILGHNTVFWYRQTMMQGLELLAYFRNRAPLDDSGMPKDRFSAEMPDATLATLKIQPSEPRDSAVYFCASGMDREAVSGANVLTFGAGSRLTVL.

The CDR3 DNA reads as TGCGCCAGCAGCCCGGGACTAGCAATCAGACCATCCGGGGAGCTGTTTTTT. Translated, it gives CASSPGLAIRPSGELFF. V is TRBV4-1 and J is TRBJ2-2; 9 bases match TRBD2. CDR3 length: 17 residues. The germline gives CDR1 MGHRA, CDR2 YSYEKL. J gave up 6 bases and V 4 bases, and 12 bases lay outside the gene matches.

This clone occurred a few times. V usage is TRBV19 and J usage is TRBJ1-6; D not certain. V was pared by 3 bases and J by 0 bases, with 12 bases between. CDR1 LNHDA and CDR2 SQIVND come from the germline V gene (reference sequence). The CDR3 contains 17 residues. This CDR3 reads CASSILVEGSYNSPLHF. CDR3 nucleotide sequence: TGTGCCAGTAGTATCCTCGTAGAAGGCTCCTATAATTCACCCCTCCACTTT. The full variable domain, with the rest looked up from reference TRBV19 and TRBJ1-6, is DGGITQSPKYLFRKEGQNVTLSCEQNLNHDAMYWYRQDPGQGLRLIYYSQIVNDFQKGDIAEGYSVSREKKESFPLTVTSAQKNPTAFYLCASSILVEGSYNSPLHFGNGTRLTVT.

This clone was detected only a few times. The chain uses TRBV9 and TRBJ1-1; D gene unclear. V was cut by 0 bases and J by 3 bases, with 15 bases left in between. CDR1 and CDR2 from the germline V gene are SGDLS and YYNGEE. This CDR3 region has 16 residues. The DNA of the CDR3 is TGTGCCAGCAGCGTAGGATTGGTGGGGAAAGACACTGAAGCTTTCTTT. Translating it yields CASSVGLVGKDTEAFF.

This clone has only a few counts. This chain joins TRBV20-1 and TRBJ1-2; D perhaps matches TRBD1 (5 bases). Germline lookup yields CDR1 DFQATT and CDR2 SNEGSKA (reference sequence). The CDR3 has 11 amino acids. The ends were cut back, 5 bases at V and 5 bases at J, with 9 bases in the middle. Here the CDR3 DNA reads TGCAGTGCTTCAGGGTTTTATGGCTACACCTTC. It translates to CSASGFYGYTF.

The V gene is TRBV6-5, the J gene TRBJ2-5; tentatively, D is TRBD1 (5 bases). CDR1 is MNHEY and CDR2 is SVGAGI in the germline V gene. V was cut by 6 bases and J by 10 bases, with 12 bases left in between. The CDR3 is 11 amino acids. Here the CDR3 DNA reads TGTGCCAGCAGAAAGACAGTCGTCCAGTACTTC. Amino acid sequence: CASRKTVVQYF.

The V call is TRBV29-1, the J call TRBJ1-2; D is perhaps TRBD1 (6 bases). This CDR3 contains 12 residues. Trimming removed 7 bases at V and 8 bases at J, with 17 bases between. Germline V gene sequence: CDR1 SQVTM, CDR2 ANQGSEA. This CDR3 is CSAADRIEGYTF. DNA of the CDR3: TGCAGCGCAGCAGACAGGATAGAAGGCTACACCTTC.

This chain links TRBV7-9 with TRBJ2-7; 9 nucleotides align to TRBD1. The germline gives CDR1 SEHNR, CDR2 FQNEAQ (reference sequence). CDR3 size: 13 residues. The V and J ends lost 2 bases and 12 bases, in that order; junction bases with no gene match: 8. The CDR3 DNA follows: TGTGCCAGCAGCTTACGGCCGGACAGGGGTTTGTACTTC. Its translation: CASSLRPDRGLYF.